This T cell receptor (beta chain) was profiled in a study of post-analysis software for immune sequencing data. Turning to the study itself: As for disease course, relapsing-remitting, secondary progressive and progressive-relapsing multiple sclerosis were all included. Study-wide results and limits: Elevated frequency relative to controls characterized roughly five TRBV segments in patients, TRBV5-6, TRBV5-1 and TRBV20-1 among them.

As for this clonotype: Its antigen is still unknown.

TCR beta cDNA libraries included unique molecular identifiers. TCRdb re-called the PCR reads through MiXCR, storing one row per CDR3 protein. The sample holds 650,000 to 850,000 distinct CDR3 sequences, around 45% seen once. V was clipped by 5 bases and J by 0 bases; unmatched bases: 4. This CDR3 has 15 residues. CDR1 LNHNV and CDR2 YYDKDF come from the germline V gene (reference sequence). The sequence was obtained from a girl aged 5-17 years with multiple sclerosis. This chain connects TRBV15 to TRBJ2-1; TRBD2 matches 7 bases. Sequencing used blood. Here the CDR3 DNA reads TGTGCCACCAGCGATACTAGCGACTCCTACAATGAGCAGTTCTTC. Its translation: CATSDTSDSYNEQFF.